A selection of T cell receptor beta chains follows, all from one sample in a study of cytomegalovirus exposure and HLA in healthy donors. Data came from immunoSEQ multiplex PCR; TCRdb stores just in-frame clones and leaves some out. The sample records roughly 84,000 clones, approximately 79% being singletons. Sequenced: PBMCs. The receptors shown here come from a human donor in good health. The CDR3 runs from the conserved cysteine through the conserved F or W. A D gene is named only where the DNA matches it firmly. Only part of the rows carry a size: once, few, many, or a class if the clone is expanded.

v_gene,j_gene,abundance,d_gene,CDR3nt,CDR3aa
TRBV5-4,TRBJ1-1,NA,NA,TGTGCCAGCAGTCTAACGATGGGGCAGCGAACTTTCTTT,CASSLTMGQRTFF
TRBV2,TRBJ1-2,NA,TRBD1,TGTGCCAGCAGGACCACAGGGGGCTTTACCGATGGCTACACCTTC,CASRTTGGFTDGYTF
TRBV27,TRBJ1-1,NA,TRBD1,TGTGCCACCGAGCGGCGGACAGGGGAGAAGGCTGAAGCTTTCTTT,CATERRTGEKAEAFF
TRBV21-1,TRBJ2-7,NA,NA,TGTGCCAGCAGCAAAGCCATCATCGGACAGGGTATTCCCTACGAGCAGTACTTC,CASSKAIIGQGIPYEQYF
TRBV9,TRBJ2-2,NA,NA,TGTGCCAGCAGCCCGGGACATACCTACACCGGGGAGCTGTTTTTT,CASSPGHTYTGELFF
TRBV5-1,TRBJ2-3,once,NA,TGCGCCAGCAGCTTCCGCGGGGCCCACACAGATACGCAGTATTTT,CASSFRGAHTDTQYF
TRBV5-1,TRBJ1-4,NA,NA,TGCGCCAGCAGCCCCCAGGGGCCTAATGAAAAACTGTTTTTT,CASSPQGPNEKLFF
TRBV19,TRBJ1-5,few,NA,TGTGCCAGTAGTACACCCCAGGTTGAGCCCCAGCATTTT,CASSTPQVEPQHF
TRBV18,TRBJ2-5,NA,NA,TGTGCCAGCTCACCACCGTGGCCTCTAGACCAGTACTTC,CASSPPWPLDQYF
TRBV28,TRBJ1-2,NA,TRBD1,TGTGCCAGCAGTTTAGCCGGGACAGGGTCTGACTATGGCTACACCTTC,CASSLAGTGSDYGYTF
TRBV27,TRBJ1-1,few,NA,TGTGCCAGCAGTTTGGGGCCCGGCGGATCTCCACGTGAAGCTTTCTTT,CASSLGPGGSPREAFF
TRBV6-5,TRBJ2-7,NA,TRBD2,TGTGCCAGCAGTTACGGGGCTAGCGGGGGGTACGAGCAGTACTTC,CASSYGASGGYEQYF
TRBV7-2,TRBJ2-2,NA,NA,TGTGCCAGCAGCCCGAGAGTGAACACCGGGGAGCTGTTTTTT,CASSPRVNTGELFF
TRBV7-2,TRBJ2-3,NA,NA,TGTGCCGGGGACAGAGGACTAGCCGCCCCAGATACGCAGTATTTT,CAGDRGLAAPDTQYF
TRBV25-1,TRBJ1-1,NA,TRBD1,TGTGCCAGCAGGACCTGGGACAGGGAGAACACTGAAGCTTTCTTT,CASRTWDRENTEAFF
TRBV5-1,TRBJ1-1,NA,NA,TGCGCCAGCGGCGCGGGTTGGGACACTGAAGCTTTCTTT,CASGAGWDTEAFF